The 21 T cell receptor beta chains below were found in one sample sequenced in a study of molecular identifiers for immune sequencing clone quantification. Via MiXCR, TCRdb re-called the PCR reads, giving one row per CDR3 protein. This sample has some 320,000 distinct CDR3 sequences, with 20% to 25% found just once. The sequencing input was naive CD8+ T cells from blood, with Jurkat cell RNA spiked in. Subset indicated: FACS-sorted CD8+CD4-CCR7+CD45RA+ naive T cells. These receptors were taken from a human donor in good health. Some libraries in this study had Jurkat cell RNA spiked in.

This clonotype has ten or more counts. The V gene is TRBV29-1, the J gene TRBJ2-3, with TRBD2 as a possible D gene (6 bases). Germline lookup yields CDR1 SQVTM and CDR2 ANQGSEA. The CDR3 is made up of 13 amino acids. V was shortened by 4 bases and J by 1 base, with 9 bases between the two germline ends. This CDR3 reads CSVVGLRTDTQYF. CDR3 nucleotide sequence: TGCAGCGTTGTGGGACTTCGCACAGATACGCAGTATTTT.

This clonotype was seen repeatedly, ten times or more. The chain has TRBV9 and TRBJ2-7; maybe TRBD1 (6 bases). There are 14 residues in the CDR3. Germline V lookup: CDR1 SGDLS, CDR2 YYNGEE. V lost 0 bases, J lost 5 bases, and 12 bases lay in between. Here the CDR3 reads CASSVASTGNEQYF. The DNA for the CDR3 is TGTGCCAGCAGCGTAGCTTCCACAGGGAACGAGCAGTACTTC.

This clonotype was recorded at least ten times. The chain is built from TRBV19 and TRBJ1-1, with no clear D. CDR3 length: 13 residues. V lost 2 bases and J 1 base, leaving 5 bases between the germline ends. CDR1 and CDR2 from the germline V gene are LNHDA and SQIVND (reference sequence). CDR3 protein: CASSISGNTEAFF. The CDR3 nucleotides are TGTGCCAGTAGTATATCGGGGAACACTGAAGCTTTCTTT.

As to this clonotype: No conserved phenylalanine or tryptophan ends this CDR3, so it is likely a read error. The chain couples TRBV27 to TRBJ2-7, with D perhaps TRBD1 or TRBD2 (5 bases each). The CDR3 has 15 residues. V shed 2 bases and J shed 0 bases, with 11 bases lying between them. Germline loops: CDR1 MNHEY, CDR2 SMNVEV (reference sequence). The CDR3 protein is CASSLGTGISYEQYS. CDR3 nucleotide sequence: TGTGCCAGCAGTTTAGGGACCGGCATCTCCTACGAGCAGTACTCC.

This clonotype was seen only a few times. The chain links TRBV10-3 to TRBJ2-3; the match to TRBD2 covers 10 bases. Germline V gene data show CDR1 as ENHRY and CDR2 as SYGVKD. The CDR3 consists of 16 residues. V shed 2 bases, J shed 4 bases, and the junction held 6 bases outside the gene matches. The CDR3 DNA is TGTGCCATCAGTGAGCCGACTAGCGGGCGACCAGATACGCAGTATTTT. This sequence encodes CAISEPTSGRPDTQYF.

The rearrangement uses TRBV10-3 and TRBJ2-7; D might be TRBD1 (6 bases). The V end was cut by 4 bases, the J end by 6 bases, with 16 bases between. Germline loops: CDR1 ENHRY, CDR2 SYGVKD. The CDR3 spans 14 residues. CDR3 DNA sequence: TGTGCCATCAGTGCAACAGGACAGACATCCGAGCAGTACTTC. Translated, it gives CAISATGQTSEQYF.

This clonotype appeared many times. V is TRBV6-6 and J is TRBJ1-5; no reliable D call. CDR3 size: 15 residues. Germline V gene data show CDR1 as MNHNY and CDR2 as SVGAGI (reference sequence). V lost 5 bases, J lost 10 bases, and 21 bases lay in between. The CDR3: CASSPSGSALGPQHF. CDR3 nucleotides: TGTGCCAGCAGTCCCTCCGGGTCGGCCCTGGGTCCCCAGCATTTT.

The J gene is TRBJ1-1, the V gene TRBV5-4, with a weak D call TRBD1 (6 bases). The CDR3 consists of 11 residues. The ends were cut back, 4 bases at V and 11 bases at J, with 12 bases in the middle. Per the germline V gene, CDR1 is SGHNT and CDR2 is YYREEE (reference sequence). The CDR3 sequence: CASSRGLDAFF. CDR3 DNA sequence: TGTGCCAGCAGCCGGGGGCTCGACGCTTTCTTT. Filled out from reference TRBV5-4 and TRBJ1-1, the complete variable domain reads ETGVTQSPTHLIKTRGQQVTLRCSSQSGHNTVSWYQQALGQGPQFIFQYYREEENGRGNFPPRFSGLQFPNYSSELNVNALELDDSALYLCASSRGLDAFFGQGTRLTVV.

This clonotype has at least ten counts. The V call is TRBV27, the J call TRBJ2-3; the D is unclear. V lost 5 bases to trimming and J lost 2 bases, with 5 bases between them. CDR3 length: 12 residues. Germline assignment: CDR1 MNHEY and CDR2 SMNVEV (reference sequence). DNA of the CDR3: TGTGCCAGCAGTCATCTCACAGATACGCAGTATTTT. This gives the protein CASSHLTDTQYF.

This clonotype was seen only a few times. The genes are TRBV28 and TRBJ2-7; 7 positions agree with TRBD1. Germline V gene lookup returns CDR1 MDHEN and CDR2 SYDVKM. V gave up 5 bases and J gave up 3 bases; unmatched junction bases: 7. The CDR3 spans 14 residues. CDR3 coding DNA: TGTGCCAGCAGTGATGAACGGGACAGCTACGAGCAGTACTTC. Translated, it gives CASSDERDSYEQYF.

This clonotype was picked up many times. The genes are TRBV7-2 and TRBJ2-7; 7 bases fit TRBD2. The V segment lost 1 base and the J segment 0 bases; nucleotides outside the gene matches: 9. This CDR3 comprises 17 residues. Germline-derived CDR1 and CDR2 are SGHTA and FQGNSA. The CDR3 DNA sequence: TGTGCCAGCAGCTTAGACCCGCACCGCGGGAGCTCCTACGAGCAGTACTTC. Its translation: CASSLDPHRGSSYEQYF.

This clonotype was observed a single time. The missing conserved phenylalanine or tryptophan at the end of this CDR3 makes a read error likely. The chain uses TRBV4-1 and TRBJ1-2; D gene ambiguous. Germline assignment: CDR1 MGHRA and CDR2 YSYEKL. V was clipped by 0 bases and J by 0 bases, with 17 bases between them. CDR3 length equals 18 residues. CDR3 residues: CASSQEPPAGRANYGYTS. CDR3 DNA: TGCGCCAGCAGCCAAGAACCCCCGGCCGGAAGAGCTAACTATGGCTACACCTCC.

The gene calls are TRBV30 and TRBJ2-6; no clear D. Germline values: CDR1 GTSNPN, CDR2 SVGIG (reference sequence). The germline V and J ends were trimmed by 6 bases and 0 bases, with 15 bases remaining between them. The CDR3 has 16 residues. The CDR3, as DNA: TGTGCCTGCTTCGTACAGTTACTCTCTGGGGCCAACGTCCTGACTTTC. Translation: CACFVQLLSGANVLTF. Drawing the rest from reference TRBV30 and TRBJ2-6, the complete variable domain is SQTIHQWPATLVQPVGSPLSLECTVEGTSNPNLYWYRQAAGRGLQLLFYSVGIGQISSEVPQNLSASRPQDRQFILSSKKLLLSDSGFYLCACFVQLLSGANVLTFGAGSRLTVL.

This clonotype was detected many times. This sequence joins TRBV7-9 and TRBJ2-7; TRBD2 matches at 9 bases. This CDR3 has 15 amino acids. Germline loops: CDR1 SEHNR, CDR2 FQNEAQ (reference sequence). Germline trimming cut 4 bases from V and 0 bases from J; bases unmatched to any gene: 4. This CDR3 is CASSSASGTSYEQYF. CDR3 in DNA: TGTGCCAGCAGCTCGGCTAGCGGGACCTCCTACGAGCAGTACTTC.

This clonotype was observed at least ten times. The chain recombines TRBV7-9 with TRBJ1-2; no clear D. Germline CDR1 SEHNR, CDR2 FQNEAQ (reference sequence). The CDR3 totals 12 residues. V shed 1 base and J shed 10 bases, with 10 bases lying between them. CDR3 region: CASSLGVAVYTF. For the CDR3, the DNA is TGTGCCAGCAGCTTAGGCGTTGCCGTCTACACCTTC.

In its sample, this clonotype was seen many times. This chain connects TRBV25-1 to TRBJ1-1; D may be TRBD1 (5 bases). The ends were cut back, 6 bases at V and 4 bases at J, with 12 bases in the middle. The CDR3 runs 13 residues. The germline CDR1 and CDR2 sequences are MGHDK and SYGVNS. The CDR3 bases are TGTGCCAGCAGCGCGGGGCTGGGCACTGAAGCTTTCTTT. This gives the protein CASSAGLGTEAFF.

This clonotype was recorded many times. CDR3 loop: CASSLVQGEYETQYF. The DNA of the CDR3 is TGTGCCAGCAGCTTGGTTCAGGGGGAATATGAGACCCAGTACTTC. This sequence joins TRBV5-5 and TRBJ2-5, with 7 bases fitting TRBD1. The germline V gene encodes CDR1 SGHKS and CDR2 YYEKEE (reference sequence). The CDR3 has 15 residues. The V and J ends lost 0 bases and 5 bases, in that order; junction bases with no gene match: 7.

This clonotype showed up just a few times. The chain employs TRBV12-3 or TRBV12-4 and TRBJ1-4; D remains ambiguous. This CDR3 spans 16 amino acids. V lost 2 bases and J 8 bases, leaving 18 bases between the germline ends. CDR3 sequence (DNA): TGTGCCAGCAGTTTAAGACTTGGCCCGGATGACGAAAAACTGTTTTTT. Protein sequence: CASSLRLGPDDEKLFF.

Comments on this clonotype: Here the CDR3 omits its conserved ending phenylalanine or tryptophan, so a read error is the likely source. The CDR3 protein is CASSYLQGRTDTQYL. The DNA for the CDR3 is TGTGCCAGCAGTTACTTACAGGGTCGGACAGATACGCAGTATCTT. V usage is TRBV6-5 and J usage is TRBJ2-3, with a possible D match to TRBD1 (6 bases). The ends were cut back, 1 base at V and 3 bases at J, with 11 bases in the middle. The CDR3 is 15 amino acids. Germline CDR1 reads MNHEY; CDR2 reads SVGAGI.

Details on this clonotype: This clone may be a read error of a much larger clone one base away. This rearrangement joins TRBV7-2 to TRBJ2-1, with D unclear. V was pared by 1 base and J by 3 bases, with 13 bases between. The germline V gene encodes CDR1 SGHTA and CDR2 FQGNSA. The CDR3 has 16 amino acids. CDR3 nucleotide sequence: TGTGCCAGCAGCTTAGGGGTTGTCGCCCTCTACAATGAGCAGTTCTTC. Protein product: CASSLGVVALYNEQFF.

This clonotype was seen at least ten times. J is TRBJ2-3 and V is TRBV5-6, with D possibly being TRBD2 (6 bases). Per the germline V gene, CDR1 is SGHDT and CDR2 is YYEEEE. This CDR3 has 15 residues. The V end lost 0 bases, the J end lost 4 bases, and 12 bases lay between the germline ends. The CDR3 DNA follows: TGTGCCAGCAGCTTGGCCAGGTTAGCGGCAGATACGCAGTATTTT. Its protein product is CASSLARLAADTQYF. Variable domain in full (rest from reference TRBV5-6 and TRBJ2-3): DAGVTQSPTHLIKTRGQQVTLRCSPKSGHDTVSWYQQALGQGPQFIFQYYEEEERQRGNFPDRFSGHQFPNYSSELNVNALLLGDSALYLCASSLARLAADTQYFGPGTRLTVL.